This T cell receptor (beta chain) was sequenced in a study of regulatory and conventional T cells in RAG deficiency. Study-wide findings and caveats: In Omenn syndrome, Treg and Tconv repertoires overlapped >90%. Sorted Omenn CD25-high CD127-low cells may not be bona fide Tregs. Treg unique TCR beta sequences were approximately 100-fold fewer in Omenn syndrome and CID/AS patients than controls.

As regards this clone: Its specificity is unknown.

Trimming cost V 3 bases and J 0 bases, with 9 bases left between them. In germline, CDR1 is MGHRA, CDR2 YSYEKL. CDR3 length equals 15 residues. Profiling relied on immunoSEQ multiplex PCR, and the TCRdb table lists in-frame clones only, not all of them. The sample contains 6,000 to 8,000 clones, roughly 78% of which appear only once. The same specimen was also included in a second study, on regulatory T cells. That publication notes: The PCR used 52 TRBV and 13 TRBJ primers.

The gene calls are TRBV4-1 and TRBJ1-5, with unresolved D. The TCR comes from a human donor in good health. The sequencing input was CD8+ T cells sorted from blood. The CDR3 sequence: CASSHEAYSNQPQHF. As DNA, the CDR3 is TGCGCCAGCAGCCATGAGGCGTATAGCAATCAGCCCCAGCATTTT.